This TCR beta chain emerged from a study of T cell changes during pregnancy in multiple sclerosis. The repertoire was sequenced with immunoSEQ multiplex PCR; TCRdb's copy has only in-frame clones and lacks some. The repertoire holds tens of thousands of clones, over 80% seen once, with roughly 7.4% in the top ten. V shed 2 bases and J shed 5 bases, with 14 bases lying between them. Germline lookup yields CDR1 SGDLS and CDR2 YYNGEE. This CDR3 is 16 amino acids long. The clonotype was recovered from a female donor with multiple sclerosis, enrolled in a pregnancy study. The sample was CD8+ T cells from peripheral blood mononuclear cells, taken in the third trimester of pregnancy. This chain connects TRBV9 to TRBJ1-6; D not certain. For the CDR3, the DNA is TGTGCCAGCAGCGTCTCGAGGGCAGGACATAATTCACCCCTCCACTTT. This gives the protein CASSVSRAGHNSPLHF.